This T cell receptor (beta chain) appears in the sequencing data of a study of cytomegalovirus exposure and HLA in healthy donors (dated by TCRdb to about 2017). For the study in its entirety: In an earlier analysis of some 610 of the donors, around 290 Gb of sequence data and about 110 million unique TCR beta sequences from about 179 million T cells were reported. About 300 gigabases of sequencing data and approximately 93 million unique TCR sequences were included in an early release covering roughly 700 HLA-typed donors. Of the 350 to 400 genotyped donors, approximately 83% fell in the genetic ancestry cluster associated with self-reported Caucasian donors. The study aimed to test whether cataloging public T cell receptors could reveal signatures of past pathogen exposure. Using immunosequencing, the study profiled T cell repertoires from around 680 subjects and related those repertoires to cytomegalovirus serostatus. A separate validation cohort of over 95 different subjects was used in addition to the roughly 620-subject first cohort. The study combined high-throughput TCR immunosequencing, statistical association of individual TCRs with disease status, and machine learning to predict cytomegalovirus infection status. In a later analysis, previously published TCR beta repertoires from several hundred donors were re-analyzed and high-resolution HLA genotyping was added so that TCR occurrence patterns could be studied. Rather than using new phenotypic data, the later analysis identified candidate immune exposures from TCR beta sequences and from how often those sequences occurred across donors. In an earlier analysis of 587 of the donors, high-throughput TCR beta sequencing was used to judge whether each TCR beta V gene segment behaved as functional or pseudogenic. Donor age, sex, ethnicity and CMV serostatus were collected together with the repertoire data. Genome-wide SNP genotypes for about three fifths of the 666 donors were used in a later genetic analysis, which treated that subset as a discovery cohort. Every repertoire in the discovery cohort had been generated on one and the same sequencing platform. HLA typing included class I and class II loci at four-digit resolution. Typing coverage differed by locus: A, B, C, DRB1 and DQB1 were typed in roughly 620-630 donors, DQA1 in roughly 510, DPA1 in some 570, and DPB1 in around 490. Because of strong linkage in the cohort, four to six DR-DQ haplotypes were treated as single units for association and clustering. Among about 400 genotyped donors of the cohort, an average of around 240,000 unique TCR beta nucleotide sequences was sequenced per donor, of which 15% to 20% were non-productive.

The paper's findings and limits, for the study overall: For the cohort, immune exposure information was limited to CMV serostatus. V-gene and J-gene trimming of TCR beta chains was associated with a missense DCLRE1C variant in a later genetic analysis, and the association was replicated in an independent cohort. In a later analysis, HLA-associated TCR beta chains were found to be more clonally expanded and to have lower generation probabilities than equally common non-associated chains. The earlier analysis of 450 to 700 of the donors excluded some 16 rarely observed V segments, including chromosome 9 orphons, because counts were too low. The sequencing pipeline was judged likely to have produced a cluster of highly shared sequence variants as a technical artifact. According to a later analysis, TCR association rates differed among HLA loci, with DRB1 alleles showing the most associated TCRs and HLA-C alleles showing the fewest. Most CMV-associated TCR beta chains appeared to be HLA-restricted in a later analysis, and the HLA associations seemed to be driven largely by CMV exposure. The authors suggested that the approach could potentially be generalized to other disease states and immunological phenotypes. Three of the identified cytomegalovirus-associated TCR beta chains were confirmed in vitro to be specific for cytomegalovirus antigens. In a later analysis, several top co-occurrence clusters were reported to appear linked to parvovirus B19, influenza, CMV and Epstein-Barr virus. In an earlier analysis of some 550 of the donors, most TCR beta V segments were observed in productive rearrangements about 87% or about 30% of the time, broadly matching IMGT annotations. Specific HLA alleles were associated with roughly 16,000 TCR beta sequences at a false discovery rate of 0.05 in a later analysis. Correlated functional status among segregating V segments might reflect linkage disequilibrium, but an unknown experimental factor could not be ruled out. A total of 150 to 200 TCR beta chains were listed by the study as associated with cytomegalovirus. The classifier was reported to diagnose cytomegalovirus status with high specificity and sensitivity in both the original and validation cohorts. Most TCR sequences were seen in very few donors, while some public TCRs were found in many individuals. Sequencing depth was assumed to be roughly uniform across donors in the presence/absence analyses, though that assumption may not hold. Because some donors lacked HLA typing at each locus, the association tests relied only on the typed subset. When HLA alleles, especially DR and DQ, strongly co-occurred, TCR associations were difficult to assign to individual alleles. In this cohort, only TCR beta chains were sequenced, and detectable features were limited by the absence of alpha or paired-chain data. According to a later genetic analysis, donors in an Asian-associated ancestry cluster had fewer N-insertions in productive TCRs than the roughly 670-donor mean. A further reported finding was that TCR beta sequences accurately predicted the HLA-A and HLA-B alleles for most subjects in the first cohort.

The cohort comprised some 680 healthy bone marrow donors. All cohort members were sampled while nominally healthy, although unrecorded immune exposures were likely present. The donor tested CMV seronegative and was one of the 352 seronegative cohort members. A peripheral blood sample was provided by each donor, and peripheral blood mononuclear cells were used for TCR beta sequencing. The Qiagen DNeasy Blood Extraction Kit was used to extract genomic DNA from the blood cell samples. Library prep was done by the immunoSEQ multiplex PCR assay. For the multiplex PCR, a mixture combining 60 forward primers for TCR Vbeta segments and 13 reverse primers for TCR Jbeta segments was used. The CDR3 region of rearranged TCR beta genes was amplified from genomic DNA by a multiplex PCR assay. Amplified TCR beta libraries were sequenced as 87-base-pair reads on the Illumina HiSeq System. In the source study's methods: A later analysis tallied roughly 80 million unique TCR beta chains across the 666 repertoires, and around 10 million of those chains were shared by two or more donors. Raw reads were error-corrected and collapsed into unique sequences by a nearest-neighbor algorithm in which closely related sequences were merged to remove PCR and sequencing errors. V, D and J gene segments were assigned by aligning CDR3 sequences to IMGT reference sequences. Each retained sequence needed at least a six-nucleotide match to both a V gene segment and a J gene segment. A rearrangement counted as productive if the CDR3 had no stop codons and remained in frame with V and J, and every other rearrangement counted as non-productive. CDR3 was defined by IMGT convention, running from the second conserved V-encoded cysteine to the conserved J-encoded phenylalanine. In an earlier analysis of roughly 610 of the donors, sequences lacking an unambiguous match to a single V gene segment were excluded. An earlier analysis of several hundred of the donors called V segments functional above 56.7% productive rearrangements and segregating when the between-donor standard deviation exceeded 5%. To diagnose cytomegalovirus status from the catalog of TCR beta chain sequences, a statistical classification framework was built. V and J gene assignment, in a later analysis, came from comparing TCR nucleotide sequences with IMGT/GENE-DB human TR gene sequences. Using the TCRdist pipeline, a later analysis assigned CDR3 sequences along with most-parsimonious VDJ recombination scenarios. A later analysis defined each TCR beta chain by its CDR3 amino acid sequence plus V-gene family, and excluded reads lacking a unique V-gene family. To address suspected cross-contamination and a sequencing artifact, a later analysis removed around 590 highly shared, low-generation-probability nucleotide sequences. In a later analysis, a clonal expansion index was calculated for each public chain from normalized within-repertoire ranks of inferred template counts. A later analysis computed generation probabilities with a VDJ recombination model fitted to out-of-frame rearrangements, and checked the results against IGoR. A later analysis scored TCR-TCR, TCR-HLA and TCR-CMV co-occurrence with hypergeometric tests, applying a repertoire-size bias correction to TCR pairs. To estimate false discovery rates, a later analysis permuted the HLA or CMV assignments 20 times. In a later analysis, co-occurring TCRs were grouped using DBSCAN, with TCRdist sequence similarity added in when clustering inside HLA-allele-positive subsets. For co-occurrence clustering, repertoires with fewer than 30,000 or more than 120,000 public chains were excluded, along with 5 or 6 repertoires with anomalous nucleotide sharing. In TCRdb, the immuneACCESS table is reduced to in-frame sequences with V and J assigned. These tables do not hold every clone; where another copy was compared, an unresolved V gene accounts for under half, and the others remain unexplained. For V, J and clone size, that table is used; D and trimming come from the DNA. For this sample the table gives 310,000 or so clones, of which around 90% were detected only once. The biggest ten clones account for approximately 2.4% of the sample.

On this clone itself: What antigen it recognizes has not been identified. No per-base quality is available; no much larger clone lies one base away.

This TCR was recovered from a woman younger than 30 in good health and CMV-seronegative. Specimen: PBMCs.

This receptor has the CDR3 CASSPLQGDQPQHF. The DNA reads as follows: TGTGCCAGCTCACCTCTACAGGGGGATCAGCCCCAGCATTTT. The rearrangement joined TRBV18 to TRBJ1-5, and 8 junctional nucleotides match TRBD1. The CDR3 covers 14 residues, taking in both the cysteine and the phenylalanine. The kept DNA is CDR3 alone, 42 bases in frame from the first base. Trimmed from V: 3 bases; trimmed from J: 5 bases; junction bases lacking a gene match: 3. CDR1 KGHSH and CDR2 LQKENI were looked up in the germline V gene.